These T cell receptor beta chains were read from a single sample in a study of graft-versus-host responses after intestinal transplantation. Sequencing used immunoSEQ multiplex PCR; TCRdb keeps in-frame clones, though not all of them. Of roughly 90,000 clones listed, about nine tenths are singletons. These receptors are not linked to any known antigen. The source material was unstimulated CD8+ T cells sorted from spleen or lymph node cells, sampled before intestinal transplant. The origin of the receptors is a human donor who received an intestinal transplant. Each CDR3 is given with its conserved first and last residue. D genes are given only for firm matches. Clone size, where shown, is once, few, many, or a class for clones that have expanded.

D: TRBD1
size: few
V: TRBV6-5
J: TRBJ2-7
CDR3: CASSYGTGSSYEQYF
DNA: TGTGCCAGCAGTTACGGGACAGGGAGCTCCTACGAGCAGTACTTC

D: .
size: .
V: TRBV13
J: TRBJ2-6
CDR3: CASRDSGMGASGANVLTF
DNA: TGTGCCAGCAGGGATTCAGGGATGGGAGCCTCTGGGGCCAACGTCCTGACTTTC

D: .
size: .
V: TRBV5-4
J: TRBJ2-1
CDR3: CASSLDNWRFSYNEQFF
DNA: TGTGCCAGCAGCTTGGATAACTGGCGGTTCTCCTACAATGAGCAGTTCTTC

D: TRBD2
size: .
V: TRBV7-9
J: TRBJ2-7
CDR3: CASSLAGLTSGFSYEQYF
DNA: TGTGCCAGCAGCTTAGCCGGCCTTACTAGCGGGTTCTCCTACGAGCAGTACTTC

D: TRBD1
size: once
V: TRBV28
J: TRBJ1-5
CDR3: CASSPRTGINQPQHF
DNA: TGTGCCAGCAGTCCTCGGACAGGGATCAATCAGCCCCAGCATTTT

D: .
size: .
V: TRBV11-2
J: TRBJ2-5
CDR3: CASSLVNGQETQYF
DNA: TGTGCCAGCAGCTTAGTGAACGGGCAAGAGACCCAGTACTTC

D: .
size: .
V: TRBV9
J: TRBJ2-3
CDR3: CASSTTGTDTQYF
DNA: TGTGCCAGCAGCACCACAGGCACAGATACGCAGTATTTT

D: .
size: few
V: TRBV19
J: TRBJ1-2
CDR3: CASSWGANYGYTF
DNA: TGTGCCAGTAGTTGGGGCGCTAACTATGGCTACACCTTC

D: .
size: .
V: TRBV28
J: TRBJ2-7
CDR3: CASSSPPEQYF
DNA: TGTGCCAGCAGTTCCCCTCCCGAGCAGTACTTC

D: TRBD2
size: once
V: TRBV27
J: TRBJ2-1
CDR3: CASSLSILANEQFF
DNA: TGTGCCAGCAGTTTATCGATACTAGCGAATGAGCAGTTCTTC

D: TRBD2
size: .
V: TRBV6-4
J: TRBJ2-1
CDR3: CASSRWGYGGKYNEQFF
DNA: TGTGCCAGCAGCAGGTGGGGGTACGGGGGGAAATACAATGAGCAGTTCTTC

D: .
size: .
V: TRBV11-2
J: TRBJ1-3
CDR3: CASSLDNSGNTIYF
DNA: TGTGCCAGCAGCTTAGACAACTCTGGAAACACCATATATTTT

D: .
size: .
V: TRBV12-5
J: TRBJ2-3
CDR3: CASGLVGESTDTQYF
DNA: TGTGCTAGTGGTTTAGTGGGGGAAAGCACAGATACGCAGTATTTT

D: .
size: .
V: TRBV6-5
J: TRBJ1-2
CDR3: CASSDGRGYTF
DNA: TGTGCCAGTTCGGACGGCAGGGGCTACACCTTC

D: TRBD2
size: .
V: TRBV4-1
J: TRBJ2-1
CDR3: CASSKAGAQEQFF
DNA: TGCGCCAGCAGCAAAGCGGGAGCCCAAGAGCAGTTCTTC

D: .
size: .
V: TRBV4-1
J: TRBJ2-3
CDR3: CASSSLGVTDTQYF
DNA: TGCGCCAGCAGCTCTCTAGGGGTCACAGATACGCAGTATTTT

D: .
size: .
V: TRBV19
J: TRBJ1-1
CDR3: CASRDTEAFF
DNA: TGTGCCAGTAGGGACACTGAAGCTTTCTTT

D: TRBD1
size: .
V: TRBV6-1
J: TRBJ1-2
CDR3: CASSTPGQRSYGYTF
DNA: TGTGCCAGCAGTACACCGGGACAGCGCTCATATGGCTACACCTTC

D: TRBD1
size: .
V: TRBV5-1
J: TRBJ2-7
CDR3: CAGSLQGEYEQYF
DNA: TGCGCCGGCAGCTTGCAGGGGGAGTACGAGCAGTACTTC

D: .
size: .
V: TRBV6-5
J: TRBJ2-7
CDR3: CASSYGWGAASEQYF
DNA: TGTGCCAGCAGTTACGGGTGGGGGGCCGCGAGCGAGCAGTACTTC

D: TRBD2
size: .
V: TRBV7-9
J: TRBJ2-7
CDR3: CASSGGQRDSYEQYF
DNA: TGTGCCAGCAGCGGTGGCCAGCGGGACTCCTACGAGCAGTACTTC

D: .
size: .
V: TRBV7-7
J: TRBJ2-6
CDR3: CASSLCPGSSGANVLTF
DNA: TGTGCCAGCAGCTTATGTCCAGGGAGCTCTGGGGCCAACGTCCTGACTTTC

D: TRBD2
size: .
V: TRBV7-6
J: TRBJ2-7
CDR3: CASSLGTSGNYEQYF
DNA: TGTGCCAGCAGCTTAGGGACTAGCGGGAACTACGAGCAGTACTTC

D: .
size: .
V: TRBV5-1
J: TRBJ2-7
CDR3: CASSSSTGYEQYF
DNA: TGCGCCAGCAGCTCAAGCACAGGCTACGAGCAGTACTTC

D: .
size: .
V: TRBV2
J: TRBJ2-1
CDR3: CASSSYNEQFF
DNA: TGTGCCAGCAGCTCCTACAATGAGCAGTTCTTC

D: .
size: once
V: TRBV28
J: TRBJ2-1
CDR3: CASSLNPETGEQFF
DNA: TGTGCCAGCAGCCTAAACCCAGAGACAGGTGAGCAGTTCTTC

D: .
size: once
V: TRBV5-1
J: TRBJ2-2
CDR3: CASSLQGTGELFF
DNA: TGCGCCAGCAGCTTGCAGGGCACTGGGGAGCTGTTTTTT

D: .
size: .
V: TRBV15
J: TRBJ2-5
CDR3: CATSLPGLAARGAPQETQYF
DNA: TGTGCCACCAGCCTCCCGGGCCTGGCAGCCCGTGGCGCCCCCCAAGAGACCCAGTACTTC

D: TRBD2
size: .
V: TRBV6-6
J: TRBJ2-7
CDR3: CASNGLAGVNEQYF
DNA: TGTGCCAGCAACGGACTAGCGGGGGTTAACGAGCAGTACTTC

D: .
size: .
V: TRBV9
J: TRBJ2-1
CDR3: CASSVAGVTYNEQFF
DNA: TGTGCCAGCAGCGTAGCTGGGGTAACGTACAATGAGCAGTTCTTC

D: .
size: .
V: TRBV27
J: TRBJ1-1
CDR3: CASSLNTWLSEAFF
DNA: TGTGCCAGCAGTCTAAATACATGGCTCTCTGAAGCTTTCTTT

D: .
size: .
V: TRBV6-5
J: TRBJ1-4
CDR3: CASRPSGLVNEKLFF
DNA: TGTGCCAGCAGACCTTCGGGTCTGGTTAATGAAAAACTGTTTTTT

D: .
size: .
V: TRBV7-9
J: TRBJ1-4
CDR3: CASSPEGGFMQLFF
DNA: TGTGCCAGCAGCCCGGAGGGGGGGTTTATGCAACTGTTTTTT

D: .
size: .
V: TRBV5-4
J: TRBJ2-5
CDR3: CASRTPQDQGQTYQETQYF
DNA: TGTGCCAGCAGAACACCCCAAGACCAGGGACAAACTTACCAAGAGACCCAGTACTTC